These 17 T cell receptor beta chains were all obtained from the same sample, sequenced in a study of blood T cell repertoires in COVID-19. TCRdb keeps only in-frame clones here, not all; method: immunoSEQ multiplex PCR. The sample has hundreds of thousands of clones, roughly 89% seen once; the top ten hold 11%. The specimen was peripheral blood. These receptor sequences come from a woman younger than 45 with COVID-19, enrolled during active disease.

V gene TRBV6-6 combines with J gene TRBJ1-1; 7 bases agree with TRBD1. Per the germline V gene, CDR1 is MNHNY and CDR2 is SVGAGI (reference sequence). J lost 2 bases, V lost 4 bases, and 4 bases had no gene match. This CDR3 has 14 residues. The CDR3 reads CASSWQGGNTEAFF. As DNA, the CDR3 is TGTGCCAGCAGTTGGCAGGGGGGAAACACTGAAGCTTTCTTT.

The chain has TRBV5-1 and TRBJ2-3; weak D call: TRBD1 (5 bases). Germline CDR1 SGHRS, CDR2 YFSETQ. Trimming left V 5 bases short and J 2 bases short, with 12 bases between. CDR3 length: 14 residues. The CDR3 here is CASRTTATTDTQYF. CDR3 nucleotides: TGCGCCAGCAGAACGACAGCTACCACAGATACGCAGTATTTT.

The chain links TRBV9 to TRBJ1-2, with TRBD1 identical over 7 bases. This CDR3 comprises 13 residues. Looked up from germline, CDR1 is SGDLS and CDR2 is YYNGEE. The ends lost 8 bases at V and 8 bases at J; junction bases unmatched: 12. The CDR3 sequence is CAREGQRPYGYTF. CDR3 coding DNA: TGTGCCAGGGAGGGACAGCGGCCCTACGGCTACACCTTC.

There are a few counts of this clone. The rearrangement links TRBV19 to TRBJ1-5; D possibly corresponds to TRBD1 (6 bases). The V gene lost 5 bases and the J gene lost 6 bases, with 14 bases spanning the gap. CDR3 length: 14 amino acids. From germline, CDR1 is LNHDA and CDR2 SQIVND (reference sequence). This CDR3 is CASSSQGLGQPQHF. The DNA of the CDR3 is TGTGCCAGTAGTTCCCAGGGGCTAGGTCAGCCCCAGCATTTT. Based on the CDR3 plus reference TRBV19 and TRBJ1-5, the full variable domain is DGGITQSPKYLFRKEGQNVTLSCEQNLNHDAMYWYRQDPGQGLRLIYYSQIVNDFQKGDIAEGYSVSREKKESFPLTVTSAQKNPTAFYLCASSSQGLGQPQHFGDGTRLSIL.

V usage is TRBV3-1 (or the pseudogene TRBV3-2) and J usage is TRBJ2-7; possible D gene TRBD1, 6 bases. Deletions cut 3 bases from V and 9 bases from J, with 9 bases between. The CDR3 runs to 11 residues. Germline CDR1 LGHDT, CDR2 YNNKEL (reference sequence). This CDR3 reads CASSQTGPQYF. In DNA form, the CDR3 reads TGTGCCAGCAGCCAGACAGGCCCGCAGTACTTC.

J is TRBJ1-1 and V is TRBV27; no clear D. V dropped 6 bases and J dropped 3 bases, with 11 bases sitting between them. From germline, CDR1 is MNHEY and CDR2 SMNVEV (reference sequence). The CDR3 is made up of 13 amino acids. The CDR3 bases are TGTGCCAGCAGCCTGGCCCCGCACACTGAAGCTTTCTTT. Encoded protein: CASSLAPHTEAFF.

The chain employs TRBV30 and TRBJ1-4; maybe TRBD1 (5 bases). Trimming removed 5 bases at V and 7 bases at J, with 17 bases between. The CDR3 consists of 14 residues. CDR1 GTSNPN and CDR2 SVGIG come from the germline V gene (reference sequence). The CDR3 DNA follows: TGTGCCTGGGGGAGTAAGGACAATCGTGAAAAACTGTTTTTT. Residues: CAWGSKDNREKLFF.

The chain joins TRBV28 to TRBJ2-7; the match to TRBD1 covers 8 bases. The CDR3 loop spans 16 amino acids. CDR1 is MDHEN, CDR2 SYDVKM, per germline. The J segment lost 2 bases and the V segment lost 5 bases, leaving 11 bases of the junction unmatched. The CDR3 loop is CASSSLRGHPTYEQYF. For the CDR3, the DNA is TGTGCCAGCAGTAGCCTCAGGGGGCACCCGACCTACGAGCAGTACTTC.

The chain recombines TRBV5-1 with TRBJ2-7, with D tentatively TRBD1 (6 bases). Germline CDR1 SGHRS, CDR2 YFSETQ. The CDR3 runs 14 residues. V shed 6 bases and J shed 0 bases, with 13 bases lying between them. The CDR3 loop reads CASIEGVGSYEQYF. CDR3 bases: TGCGCCAGCATCGAGGGGGTAGGCTCCTACGAGCAGTACTTC.

This CDR3 is CASSFPEGGYTGELFF. The CDR3, as DNA: TGTGCCAGCAGTTTCCCGGAGGGAGGTTATACCGGGGAGCTGTTTTTT. The chain links TRBV7-9 to TRBJ2-2; tentative D call: TRBD2 (6 bases). The CDR3 runs to 16 residues. V lost 6 bases and J lost 5, with 19 bases in between. Looked up from germline, CDR1 is SEHNR and CDR2 is FQNEAQ (reference sequence).

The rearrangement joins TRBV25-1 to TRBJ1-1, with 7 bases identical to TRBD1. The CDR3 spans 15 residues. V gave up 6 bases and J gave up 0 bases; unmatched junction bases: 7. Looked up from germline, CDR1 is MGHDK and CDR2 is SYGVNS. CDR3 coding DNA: TGTGCCAGCAGGGGGGACAGCCATGTGAACACTGAAGCTTTCTTT. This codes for CASRGDSHVNTEAFF.

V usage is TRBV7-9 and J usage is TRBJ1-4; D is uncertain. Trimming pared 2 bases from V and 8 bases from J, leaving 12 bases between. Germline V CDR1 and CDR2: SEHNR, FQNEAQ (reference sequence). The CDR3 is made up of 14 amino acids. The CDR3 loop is CASSLYGPEEKLFF. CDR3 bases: TGTGCCAGCAGCTTATACGGTCCTGAGGAAAAACTGTTTTTT.

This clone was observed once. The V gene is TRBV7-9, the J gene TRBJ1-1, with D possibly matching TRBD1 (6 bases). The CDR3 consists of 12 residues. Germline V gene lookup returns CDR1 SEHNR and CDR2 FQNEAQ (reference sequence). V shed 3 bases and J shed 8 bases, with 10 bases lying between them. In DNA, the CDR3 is TGTGCCAGCAGCTTGGACAGCTCCGAAGCTTTCTTT. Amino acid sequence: CASSLDSSEAFF.

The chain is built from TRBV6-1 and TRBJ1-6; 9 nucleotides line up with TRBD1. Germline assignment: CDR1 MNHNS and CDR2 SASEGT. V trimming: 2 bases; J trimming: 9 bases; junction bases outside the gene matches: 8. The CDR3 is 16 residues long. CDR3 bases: TGTGCCAGCAGTGAATCAAACAGGGGGCCAGGTTCACCCCTCCACTTT. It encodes CASSESNRGPGSPLHF.

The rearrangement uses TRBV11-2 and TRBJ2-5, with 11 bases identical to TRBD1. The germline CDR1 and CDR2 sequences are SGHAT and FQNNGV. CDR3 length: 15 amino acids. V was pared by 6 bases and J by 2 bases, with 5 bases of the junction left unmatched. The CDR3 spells CASRDRGPPQETQYF. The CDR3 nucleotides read TGTGCCAGCAGGGACAGGGGGCCCCCTCAAGAGACCCAGTACTTC.

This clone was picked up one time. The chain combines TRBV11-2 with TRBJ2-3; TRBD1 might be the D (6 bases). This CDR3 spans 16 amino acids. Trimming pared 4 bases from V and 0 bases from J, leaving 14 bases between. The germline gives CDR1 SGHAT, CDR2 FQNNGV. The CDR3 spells CASSSQGQKSTDTQYF. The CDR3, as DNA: TGTGCCAGCAGCTCTCAGGGGCAAAAAAGCACAGATACGCAGTATTTT. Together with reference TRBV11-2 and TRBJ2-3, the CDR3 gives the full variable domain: EAGVAQSPRYKIIEKRQSVAFWCNPISGHATLYWYQQILGQGPKLLIQFQNNGVVDDSQLPKDRFSAERLKGVDSTLKIQPAKLEDSAVYLCASSSQGQKSTDTQYFGPGTRLTVL.

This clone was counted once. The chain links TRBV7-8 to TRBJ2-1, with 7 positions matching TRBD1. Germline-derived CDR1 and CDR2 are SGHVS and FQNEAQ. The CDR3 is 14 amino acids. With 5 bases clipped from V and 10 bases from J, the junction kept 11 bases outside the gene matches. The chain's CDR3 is CASSPTLQGREQFF. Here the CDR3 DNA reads TGTGCCAGCAGCCCCACCCTACAGGGGCGGGAGCAGTTCTTC.